Listed below are T cell receptor beta chains from one sample, sequenced in a study of spatial heterogeneity in lung cancer. MiXCR, applied by TCRdb to the 5' RACE reads, yields one record per CDR3 protein. Of approximately 110,000 distinct CDR3 sequences listed, 11% are singletons. Sample: PBMCs, taken at follow-up. These receptors originate from a female donor with early-stage non-small cell lung cancer. The CDR3 runs from the conserved cysteine through the conserved F or W. D genes are given only for firm matches. Size tells how often a clone was seen (once, few, many) or the class of an expanded clone, and some rows leave it out.

CDR3 length,V gene,D gene,clone size,J gene,CDR3 protein,CDR3 DNA
13,TRBV7-9,-,-,TRBJ1-4,CASSLDAGRGLFF,TGTGCCAGCAGCTTAGATGCGGGGAGAGGACTGTTTTTT
16,TRBV18,-,few,TRBJ1-1,CASSPIRAGVNTEAFF,TGTGCCAGCTCACCAATCAGGGCCGGGGTGAACACTGAAGCTTTCTTT
15,TRBV5-1,TRBD1,many,TRBJ2-7,CASRRATGAAYEQYF,TGCGCCAGCAGGCGCGCGACAGGGGCTGCCTACGAGCAGTACTTC
12,TRBV20-1,-,few,TRBJ2-1,CSARALGREQFF,TGCAGTGCTAGGGCATTAGGGAGGGAGCAGTTCTTC
14,TRBV19,-,many,TRBJ2-3,CASSSGEGLNTQYF,TGTGCCAGTAGTAGCGGGGAAGGGTTGAATACGCAGTATTTT
17,TRBV27,-,few,TRBJ1-1,CASSSHLLAQRYTQAFF,TGTGCCAGCAGCTCACACCTCCTGGCCCAGAGATACACTCAAGCTTTCTTT
14,TRBV3-1,-,few,TRBJ1-5,CASSDRASNQPQHF,TGTGCCAGCAGCGACCGGGCCTCGAATCAGCCCCAGCATTTT
15,TRBV7-2,-,few,TRBJ1-3,CASSLVAVTGNTIYF,TGTGCCAGCAGCTTAGTCGCGGTTACCGGAAACACCATATATTTT
13,TRBV11-2,-,-,TRBJ2-2,CASSIDRSGELFF,TGTGCCAGCAGCATCGACAGATCCGGGGAGCTGTTTTTT
17,TRBV5-1,TRBD2,-,TRBJ2-3,CASSLVLAGAGADTQYF,TGCGCCAGCAGCTTGGTACTAGCGGGAGCGGGCGCAGATACGCAGTATTTT
16,TRBV7-8,TRBD1,-,TRBJ1-1,CASSLTGGALNTEAFF,TGTGCCAGCAGCTTGACAGGGGGCGCGTTGAACACTGAAGCTTTCTTT
14,TRBV29-1,TRBD2,few,TRBJ2-3,CSGRLASRGDTQYF,TGCAGCGGCAGACTAGCGTCCCGAGGTGATACGCAGTATTTT
14,TRBV28,-,few,TRBJ2-2,CASRGGTNTGELFF,TGTGCCAGCAGAGGGGGGACGAACACCGGGGAGCTGTTTTTT
14,TRBV7-9,-,few,TRBJ1-5,CASSSGSQHQPQHF,TGTGCCAGCAGCTCAGGGTCCCAGCATCAGCCCCAGCATTTT
17,TRBV10-3,-,-,TRBJ1-2,CAISESIRGTLNYGYTF,TGTGCCATCAGTGAGTCGATACGGGGGACACTTAACTATGGCTACACCTTC
14,TRBV3-1,-,-,TRBJ2-7,CASSPSGNPYEQYF,TGTGCCAGCAGCCCTTCAGGGAACCCCTACGAGCAGTACTTC
16,TRBV6-5,-,-,TRBJ1-6,CASSLFPGTTNSPLHF,TGTGCCAGCAGTCTATTCCCGGGCACGACCAATTCACCCCTCCACTTT
14,TRBV7-9,-,few,TRBJ2-5,CASSFGGGQETQYF,TGTGCCAGCAGCTTCGGAGGGGGGCAAGAGACCCAGTACTTC
14,TRBV7-9,-,-,TRBJ1-2,CASSPQSPNYGYTF,TGTGCCAGCAGTCCTCAGTCCCCTAACTATGGCTACACCTTC
16,TRBV7-2,TRBD2,many,TRBJ2-5,CASSYTGLAGVETQYF,TGTGCCAGCAGCTACACGGGACTAGCGGGAGTGGAGACCCAGTACTTC
11,TRBV2,-,many,TRBJ2-1,CASSVHNEQFF,TGTGCCAGCAGTGTCCACAATGAGCAGTTCTTC
15,TRBV9,-,many,TRBJ1-3,CASSPPGSSGNTIYF,TGTGCCAGCAGTCCTCCAGGGTCATCTGGAAACACCATATATTTT
12,TRBV7-2,TRBD1,-,TRBJ1-1,CASSSQGVRAFF,TGTGCCAGCAGCTCACAGGGGGTGAGGGCTTTCTTT
15,TRBV6-2/TRBV6-3,TRBD2,many,TRBJ2-1,CASRHPTSGRARQFF,TGTGCCAGCAGACACCCGACTAGCGGGAGGGCCAGGCAGTTCTTC
15,TRBV2,-,-,TRBJ2-1,CASSGVLAAYNEQFF,TGTGCCAGCAGTGGCGTTCTAGCCGCATACAATGAGCAGTTCTTC
15,TRBV10-3,TRBD2,few,TRBJ2-2,CAIEAGAGNTGELFF,TGTGCCATCGAAGCGGGAGCGGGGAACACCGGGGAGCTGTTTTTT
13,TRBV20-1,-,-,TRBJ2-1,CSVYGRSYNEQFF,TGCAGTGTGTATGGCAGGTCCTACAATGAGCAGTTCTTC